The 25 T cell receptor beta chains in this list originate from one sample, sequenced in a study of cytomegalovirus exposure and HLA in healthy donors. Vbeta (60) and Jbeta (13) primers were used in the PCR. Produced via immunoSEQ multiplex PCR; TCRdb's table is partial and in-frame only. The repertoire includes 120,000 to 150,000 clones, 65% to 90% of them detected once, and 1.2% sits in the top ten. Sample: PBMCs. These TCRs come from a female donor in good health and CMV-seronegative.

The chain has TRBV30 and TRBJ1-3, with D tentatively TRBD1 (6 bases). This CDR3 has 18 amino acids. Germline V CDR1 and CDR2: GTSNPN, SVGIG (reference sequence). V shed 0 bases and J shed 0 bases, with 18 bases lying between them. As DNA, the CDR3 is TGTGCCTGGAGTGTAACACAGGGAAGGACCATCTCTGGAAACACCATATATTTT. It codes for CAWSVTQGRTISGNTIYF.

This clone was picked up a small number of times. This sequence joins TRBV5-1 and TRBJ2-5; tentative D call: TRBD1 (5 bases). CDR1 and CDR2 from the germline V gene are SGHRS and YFSETQ. Trimming cost V 4 bases and J 5 bases, with 15 bases left between them. This CDR3 comprises 14 residues. CDR3 nucleotides: TGCGCCAGCAGCCCCGTCACCAAGGGGGAGACCCAGTACTTC. This encodes CASSPVTKGETQYF.

This clone was found a few times. The genes are TRBV5-1 and TRBJ1-2; D gene unclear. The CDR3 has 14 amino acids. V gave up 0 bases and J gave up 6 bases, with 12 bases separating them. CDR1 and CDR2 from the germline V gene are SGHRS and YFSETQ. CDR3: CASSLGGVENGYTF. For the CDR3, the DNA is TGCGCCAGCAGCTTGGGAGGCGTGGAAAATGGCTACACCTTC.

This clone was counted a few times. This chain links TRBV28 with TRBJ2-7; 12 bases agree with TRBD1. The CDR3 extends over 14 amino acids. V shed 7 bases and J 3 bases; nucleotides not matched to a gene: 4. Germline V gene lookup returns CDR1 MDHEN and CDR2 SYDVKM. The DNA for the CDR3 is TGTGCCAGCAACAGGGACAGGGGGCTCTACGAGCAGTACTTC. Protein: CASNRDRGLYEQYF. The full variable domain, rest sourced from reference TRBV28 and TRBJ2-7, is DVKVTQSSRYLVKRTGEKVFLECVQDMDHENMFWYRQDPGLGLRLIYFSYDVKMKEKGDIPEGYSVSREKKERFSLILESASTNQTSMYLCASNRDRGLYEQYFGPGTRLTVT.

The J gene is TRBJ2-7, the V gene TRBV6-5; 9 bases match TRBD1. Losses at the gene ends were 6 bases for V and 0 bases for J; bases not matched to a gene: 6. Looked up from germline, CDR1 is MNHEY and CDR2 is SVGAGI. The CDR3 extends over 15 amino acids. CDR3 in DNA: TGTGCCAGCAGACCGCGGGACAGGGTCTCCTACGAGCAGTACTTC. Translation gives CASRPRDRVSYEQYF.

This chain links TRBV28 with TRBJ2-1; 8 bases align to TRBD2. The CDR3 loop spans 17 amino acids. The germline V gene encodes CDR1 MDHEN and CDR2 SYDVKM. V was clipped by 5 bases and J by 8 bases; unmatched bases: 17. The DNA of the CDR3 is TGTGCCAGCAGTCTCGCTGAACCGGGAGGGTTTAGGGATGAGCAGTTCTTC. Protein sequence: CASSLAEPGGFRDEQFF.

The gene calls are TRBV7-6 and TRBJ1-2, with 8 bases matching TRBD1. The trim removed 4 bases at V and 6 bases at J, leaving 4 bases unmatched. The CDR3 has 13 residues. From germline, CDR1 is SGHVS and CDR2 FNYEAQ. This chain's CDR3 is CASSSGQGDGYTF. CDR3 in DNA: TGTGCCAGCAGCTCCGGACAGGGTGATGGCTACACCTTC.

The J gene is TRBJ1-4, the V gene TRBV5-1, with 7 bases that match TRBD1. Germline loops: CDR1 SGHRS, CDR2 YFSETQ. CDR3 length: 14 residues. The V and J ends lost 4 bases and 8 bases, in that order; junction bases with no gene match: 8. CDR3 in amino acids: CASSLTGQGEKLFF. The CDR3 nucleotides read TGCGCCAGCAGCCTGACAGGGCAGGGGGAAAAACTGTTTTTT.

V gene TRBV6-5 combines with J gene TRBJ1-1; 7 bases align to TRBD1. The CDR3 length is 13 residues. The junction had 3 bases not matched to a gene; V was cut back by 3 bases and J by 5 bases. Germline CDR1 is MNHEY and CDR2 is SVGAGI. CDR3 sequence: CASSYDRVTEAFF. The CDR3 DNA is TGTGCCAGCAGTTATGACAGGGTAACTGAAGCTTTCTTT.

There are a few counts of this clone. The chain recombines TRBV27 with TRBJ2-3; 12 bases agree with TRBD2. Germline CDR1 and CDR2: MNHEY and SMNVEV (reference sequence). V lost 4 bases, J lost 5 bases, and 10 bases stayed unmatched. The CDR3 spans 17 residues. CDR3 region: CASSSLLAGGAVDTQYF. Written as DNA, the CDR3 is TGTGCCAGCAGTTCGCTACTAGCGGGAGGAGCTGTAGATACGCAGTATTTT.

The CDR3 bases are TGTGCCTGGAGTCCCTCAGGACTAGCGGGCGTCGGCGAGCAGTACTTC. Encoded protein: CAWSPSGLAGVGEQYF. V gene TRBV30 combines with J gene TRBJ2-7; TRBD2 matches at 11 bases. Germline V CDR1 and CDR2: GTSNPN, SVGIG (reference sequence). The CDR3 sequence is 16 residues long. V lost 2 bases and J lost 6; bases outside the gene matches: 12.

The V call is TRBV4-1, the J call TRBJ2-1; 8 bases fit TRBD2. CDR3 length: 19 amino acids. The germline V gene encodes CDR1 MGHRA and CDR2 YSYEKL. The junction had 11 bases not matched to a gene; V was cut back by 1 base and J by 0 bases. Here the CDR3 reads CASSQAGLAGRSSYNEQFF. CDR3 bases: TGCGCCAGCAGCCAAGCTGGGCTAGCGGGCCGGAGCTCCTACAATGAGCAGTTCTTC.

This clone was seen a few times. The chain recombines TRBV30 with TRBJ2-1, with 12 bases fitting TRBD2. Germline-derived CDR1 and CDR2 are GTSNPN and SVGIG (reference sequence). The CDR3 contains 16 residues. V lost 0 bases, J lost 7 bases, and 7 bases stayed unmatched. CDR3 protein: CAWSVASGRAWNEQFF. The CDR3 coding sequence is TGTGCCTGGAGTGTCGCTAGCGGGAGGGCCTGGAATGAGCAGTTCTTC.

The chain employs TRBV19 and TRBJ1-1, with 8 bases identical to TRBD1. The CDR3 has 14 residues. V gave up 7 bases and J gave up 3 bases; unmatched junction bases: 7. Germline CDR1 LNHDA, CDR2 SQIVND (reference sequence). The CDR3 DNA reads as TGTGCCAGTAACCCGACAGGGGCCCACACTGAAGCTTTCTTT. Its translation: CASNPTGAHTEAFF.

The chain has TRBV10-2 and TRBJ2-1; 8 bases line up with TRBD2. V lost 5 bases, J lost 3 bases, and 3 bases stayed unmatched. The germline V gene encodes CDR1 WSHSY and CDR2 SAAADI. This CDR3 has 14 amino acids. This chain's CDR3 is CASSQSGSYNEQFF. The CDR3 nucleotides are TGCGCCAGCAGTCAAAGCGGGAGCTACAATGAGCAGTTCTTC.

The CDR3, as DNA: TGCGCCAGCAGCCAGTCGCTAGCAATCCCGAGGTACAATGAGCAGTTCTTC. Encoded protein: CASSQSLAIPRYNEQFF. The chain couples TRBV4-1 to TRBJ2-1; D might be TRBD2 (5 bases). The CDR3 spans 17 residues. CDR1 and CDR2 (germline): MGHRA, YSYEKL. Trimming stripped 3 bases from V and 4 bases from J, with 19 bases between.

V is TRBV10-3 and J is TRBJ2-7; tentative D call: TRBD2 (6 bases). Germline values: CDR1 ENHRY, CDR2 SYGVKD. V gave up 0 bases and J gave up 6 bases, with 27 bases separating them. The CDR3 loop spans 19 amino acids. Here the CDR3 reads CAISESRRRELRTLPEQYF. CDR3 coding DNA: TGTGCCATCAGTGAGTCTCGTCGGCGGGAACTCAGAACCCTCCCCGAGCAGTACTTC.

This sequence joins TRBV5-4 and TRBJ2-7; 7 bases are shared with TRBD2. The CDR3 loop spans 15 amino acids. J lost 4 bases, V lost 0 bases, and 7 bases had no gene match. Germline lookup yields CDR1 SGHNT and CDR2 YYREEE (reference sequence). The CDR3, as DNA: TGTGCCAGCAGCTTGGCCCCTAGCGGTGATTACGAGCAGTACTTC. This gives the protein CASSLAPSGDYEQYF.

The chain recombines TRBV29-1 with TRBJ1-2; 7 nucleotides line up with TRBD1. CDR3 length: 12 residues. CDR1 SQVTM and CDR2 ANQGSEA come from the germline V gene. The trim removed 3 bases at V and 8 bases at J, leaving 6 bases unmatched. CDR3 coding DNA: TGCAGCGTTGATCAGGAGGGGGCCGGCTACACCTTC. It codes for CSVDQEGAGYTF. The whole variable domain, remainder taken from reference TRBV29-1 and TRBJ1-2, is SAVISQKPSRDICQRGTSLTIQCQVDSQVTMMFWYRQQPGQSLTLIATANQGSEATYESGFVIDKFPISRPNLTFSTLTVSNMSPEDSSIYLCSVDQEGAGYTFGSGTRLTVV.

The V call is TRBV7-9, the J call TRBJ2-3, with D possibly matching TRBD1 (8 bases). Trimming took 2 bases from V and 3 from J, leaving 15 bases between them. This CDR3 spans 16 amino acids. Germline CDR1 and CDR2: SEHNR and FQNEAQ (reference sequence). This CDR3 is CASSLFPQGGTDTQYF. CDR3 nucleotide sequence: TGTGCCAGCAGCTTATTTCCACAGGGGGGGACAGATACGCAGTATTTT.

The chain links TRBV4-1 to TRBJ2-1; D may be TRBD2 (6 bases). The CDR3 contains 13 residues. Trimming took 5 bases from V and 7 from J, leaving 12 bases between them. The V gene's germline CDR1 is MGHRA and CDR2 YSYEKL. The CDR3 loop reads CASSSRGGNEQFF. CDR3 bases: TGCGCCAGCAGCTCCCGTGGGGGGAATGAGCAGTTCTTC.

This chain uses TRBV5-6 with TRBJ2-7; weak D call: TRBD2 (7 bases). V was cut by 4 bases and J by 2 bases, with 16 bases left in between. Germline CDR1 SGHDT, CDR2 YYEEEE. The CDR3 spans 15 residues. CDR3 nucleotide sequence: TGTGCCAGCAGCCCTACTGGGGGGGGCCCCTACGAGCAGTACTTC. This codes for CASSPTGGGPYEQYF.

The genes are TRBV28 and TRBJ1-5, with a tentative D call TRBD1 (5 bases). The CDR3 covers 17 residues. V lost 2 bases and J 1 base, leaving 15 bases between the germline ends. Per germline, CDR1 MDHEN and CDR2 SYDVKM. CDR3 region: CASSLRFRGGSNQPQHF. For the CDR3, the DNA is TGTGCCAGCAGTTTAAGGTTTCGGGGGGGAAGCAATCAGCCCCAGCATTTT.

This chain's CDR3 is CASSLYTSGSMNEQFF. The DNA of the CDR3 is TGTGCCAGCAGCTTATATACTAGCGGGAGTATGAATGAGCAGTTCTTC. The genes are TRBV7-6 and TRBJ2-1, with 11 bases aligning to TRBD2. The CDR3 is made up of 16 amino acids. V was pared by 2 bases and J by 7 bases, with 7 bases of the junction left unmatched. Germline V lookup: CDR1 SGHVS, CDR2 FNYEAQ.

The chain carries TRBV27 and TRBJ2-7; D might be TRBD1 (6 bases). CDR1 is MNHEY, CDR2 SMNVEV, per germline (reference sequence). Trimming shortened V by 5 bases and J by 0 bases, and 11 bases separated the two germline ends. The CDR3 extends over 14 amino acids. The CDR3 nucleotides are TGTGCCAGCAGTGCGCGCAGGGGCTCCTACGAGCAGTACTTC. Translation: CASSARRGSYEQYF.